This T cell receptor (beta chain) was identified during a study of breast tumors, draining lymph nodes, adjacent tissues. Study-level results: Data only fit, rather than demonstrated, lymph node origin of most tumor T cells. Compared with basal-like, luminal-like tumors shared significantly more repertoire with nontumor tissue. Tumors had less TCR diversity than lymph nodes, more than nontumor tissue.

TCRdb re-analysed the multiplex PCR reads in MiXCR, keeping a single row per CDR3 protein. The data hold 17,000 or so distinct CDR3 sequences, with under 70% observed a single time. Of note for this clonotype: Its antigen is undetermined.

The V end was cut by 0 bases, the J end by 7 bases, with 11 bases between. CDR3 length: 13 amino acids. The germline V gene has CDR1 SGDLS and CDR2 YYNGEE. Source material: tumor-adjacent breast tissue. The receptor was derived from a female donor with breast cancer. Some clones in this sample may be carry-over from other donors' samples. This chain uses TRBV9 with TRBJ2-7; maybe TRBD2 (6 bases). CDR3: CASSVAGGREQYF. As DNA, the CDR3 is TGTGCCAGCAGCGTAGCTGGAGGGAGGGAGCAGTACTTC.